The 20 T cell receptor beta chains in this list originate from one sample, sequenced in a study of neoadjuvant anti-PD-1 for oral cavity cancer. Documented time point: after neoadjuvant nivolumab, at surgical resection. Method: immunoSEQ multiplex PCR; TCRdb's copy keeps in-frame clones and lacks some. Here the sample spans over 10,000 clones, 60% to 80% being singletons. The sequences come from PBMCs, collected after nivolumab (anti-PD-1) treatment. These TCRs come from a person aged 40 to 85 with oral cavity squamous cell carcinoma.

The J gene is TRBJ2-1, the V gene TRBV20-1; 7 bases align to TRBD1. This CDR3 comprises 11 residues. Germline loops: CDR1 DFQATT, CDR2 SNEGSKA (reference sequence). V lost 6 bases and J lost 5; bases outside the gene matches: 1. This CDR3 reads CSATGNNEQFF. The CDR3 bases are TGCAGTGCGACAGGGAACAATGAGCAGTTCTTC.

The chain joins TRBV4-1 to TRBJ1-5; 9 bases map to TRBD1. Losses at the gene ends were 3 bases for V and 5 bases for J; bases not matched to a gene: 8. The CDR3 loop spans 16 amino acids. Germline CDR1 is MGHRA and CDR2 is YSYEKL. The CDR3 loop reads CASSQSGTGKDQPQHF. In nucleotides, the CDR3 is TGCGCCAGCAGCCAGTCCGGGACAGGGAAGGATCAGCCCCAGCATTTT.

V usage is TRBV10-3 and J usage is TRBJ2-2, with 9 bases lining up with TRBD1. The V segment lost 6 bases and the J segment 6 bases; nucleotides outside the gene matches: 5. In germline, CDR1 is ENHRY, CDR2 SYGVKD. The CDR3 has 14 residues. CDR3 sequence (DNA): TGTGCCATCAGCCTGGACAGGGGCGCCGGGGAGCTGTTTTTT. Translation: CAISLDRGAGELFF.

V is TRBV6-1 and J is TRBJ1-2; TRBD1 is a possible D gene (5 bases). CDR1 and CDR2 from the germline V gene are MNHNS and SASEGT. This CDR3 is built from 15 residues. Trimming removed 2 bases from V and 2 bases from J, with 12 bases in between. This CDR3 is CASSERAGRNYGYTF. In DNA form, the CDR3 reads TGTGCCAGCAGTGAAAGGGCAGGGAGGAACTATGGCTACACCTTC.

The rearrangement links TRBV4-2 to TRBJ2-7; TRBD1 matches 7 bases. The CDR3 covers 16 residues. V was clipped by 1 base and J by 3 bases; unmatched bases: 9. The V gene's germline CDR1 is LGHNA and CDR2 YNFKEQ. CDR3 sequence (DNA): TGTGCCAGCAGCCAAGTAGGGGACAGCTTTCACTACGAGCAGTACTTC. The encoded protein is CASSQVGDSFHYEQYF.

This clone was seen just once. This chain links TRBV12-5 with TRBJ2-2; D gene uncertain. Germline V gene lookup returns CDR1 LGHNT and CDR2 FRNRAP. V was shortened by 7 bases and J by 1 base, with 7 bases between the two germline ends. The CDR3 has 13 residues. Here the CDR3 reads CASATGNTGELFF. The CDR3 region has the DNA TGTGCTAGTGCCACGGGGAACACCGGGGAGCTGTTTTTT.

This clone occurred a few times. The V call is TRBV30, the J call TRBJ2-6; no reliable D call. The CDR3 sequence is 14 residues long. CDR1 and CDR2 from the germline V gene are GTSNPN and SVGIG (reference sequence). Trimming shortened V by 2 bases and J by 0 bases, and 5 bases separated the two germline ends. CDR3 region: CAWSPNSGANVLTF. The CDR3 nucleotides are TGTGCCTGGAGTCCCAACTCTGGGGCCAACGTCCTGACTTTC. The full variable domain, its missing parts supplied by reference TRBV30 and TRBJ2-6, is SQTIHQWPATLVQPVGSPLSLECTVEGTSNPNLYWYRQAAGRGLQLLFYSVGIGQISSEVPQNLSASRPQDRQFILSSKKLLLSDSGFYLCAWSPNSGANVLTFGAGSRLTVL.

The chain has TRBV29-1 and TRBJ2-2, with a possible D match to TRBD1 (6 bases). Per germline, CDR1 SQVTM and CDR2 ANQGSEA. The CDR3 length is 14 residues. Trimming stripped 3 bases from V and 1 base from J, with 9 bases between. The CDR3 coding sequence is TGCAGCGTTGATAAAGGGGGGAACACCGGGGAGCTGTTTTTT. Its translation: CSVDKGGNTGELFF.

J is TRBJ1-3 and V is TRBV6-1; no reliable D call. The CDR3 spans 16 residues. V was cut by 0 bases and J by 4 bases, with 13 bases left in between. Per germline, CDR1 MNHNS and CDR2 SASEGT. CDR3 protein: CASSEAGKGAGNTIYF. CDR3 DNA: TGTGCCAGCAGTGAAGCAGGCAAGGGAGCCGGAAACACCATATATTTT.

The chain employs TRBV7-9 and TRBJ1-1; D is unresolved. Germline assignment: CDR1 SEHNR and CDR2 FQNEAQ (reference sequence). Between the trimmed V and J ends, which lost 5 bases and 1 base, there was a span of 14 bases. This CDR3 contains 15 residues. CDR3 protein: CASSHPQVANTEAFF. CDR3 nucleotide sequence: TGTGCCAGCAGCCATCCCCAGGTGGCGAACACTGAAGCTTTCTTT.

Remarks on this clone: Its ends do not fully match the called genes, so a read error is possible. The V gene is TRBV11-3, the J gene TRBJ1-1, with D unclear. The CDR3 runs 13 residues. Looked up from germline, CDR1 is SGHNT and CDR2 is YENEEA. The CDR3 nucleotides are TGTGCCAGCAGCCTAGACCCAAACACTGAAGCTTTCTTT. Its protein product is CASSLDPNTEAFF.

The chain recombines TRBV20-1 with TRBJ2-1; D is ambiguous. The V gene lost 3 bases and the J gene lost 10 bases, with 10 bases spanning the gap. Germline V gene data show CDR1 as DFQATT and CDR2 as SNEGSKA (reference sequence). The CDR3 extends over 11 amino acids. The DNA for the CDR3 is TGCAGTGCTAGCTTGCGACGCGAGCAGTTCTTC. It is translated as CSASLRREQFF.

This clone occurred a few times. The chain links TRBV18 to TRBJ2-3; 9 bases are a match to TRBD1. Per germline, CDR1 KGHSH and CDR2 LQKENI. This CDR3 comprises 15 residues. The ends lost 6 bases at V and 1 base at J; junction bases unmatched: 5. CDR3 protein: CASSRDRGGTDTQYF. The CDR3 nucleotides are TGTGCCAGCTCCCGTGACAGGGGGGGCACAGATACGCAGTATTTT.

CDR3 sequence reads: CASRTSGTSYNEQFF. CDR3 nucleotide sequence: TGCGCCAGCAGGACTAGCGGGACATCCTACAATGAGCAGTTCTTC. The chain carries TRBV5-1 and TRBJ2-1, with 11 positions matching TRBD2. Germline assignment: CDR1 SGHRS and CDR2 YFSETQ. The CDR3 contains 15 residues. V dropped 5 bases and J dropped 1; count of bases not matched to a gene: 2. The full variable domain, with the rest looked up from reference TRBV5-1 and TRBJ2-1, is KAGVTQTPRYLIKTRGQQVTLSCSPISGHRSVSWYQQTPGQGLQFLFEYFSETQRNKGNFPGRFSGRQFSNSRSEMNVSTLELGDSALYLCASRTSGTSYNEQFFGPGTRLTVL.

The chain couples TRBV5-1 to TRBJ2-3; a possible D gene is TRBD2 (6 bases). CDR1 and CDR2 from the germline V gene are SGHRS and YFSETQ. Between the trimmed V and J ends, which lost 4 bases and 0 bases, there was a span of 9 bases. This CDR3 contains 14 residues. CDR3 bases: TGCGCCAGCAGCGGCGGGACTAGCACAGATACGCAGTATTTT. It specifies CASSGGTSTDTQYF.

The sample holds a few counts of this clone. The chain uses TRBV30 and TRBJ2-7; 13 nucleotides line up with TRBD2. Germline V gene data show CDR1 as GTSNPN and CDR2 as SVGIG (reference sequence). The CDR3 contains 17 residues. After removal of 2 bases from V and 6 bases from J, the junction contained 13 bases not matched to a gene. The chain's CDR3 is CAWSRTRTSGRPGEQYF. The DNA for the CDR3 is TGTGCCTGGAGTCGCACCCGGACTAGCGGGAGACCGGGCGAGCAGTACTTC.

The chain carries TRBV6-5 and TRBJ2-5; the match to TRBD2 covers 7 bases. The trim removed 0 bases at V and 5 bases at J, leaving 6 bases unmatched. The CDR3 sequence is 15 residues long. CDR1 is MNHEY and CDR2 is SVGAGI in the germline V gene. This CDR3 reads CASSYSGGRGETQYF. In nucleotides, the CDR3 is TGTGCCAGCAGTTACTCAGGAGGGAGGGGTGAGACCCAGTACTTC.

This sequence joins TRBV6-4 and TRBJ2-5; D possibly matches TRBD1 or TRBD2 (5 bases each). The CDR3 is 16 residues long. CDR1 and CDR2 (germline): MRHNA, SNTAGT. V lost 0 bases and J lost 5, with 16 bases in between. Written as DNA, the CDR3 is TGTGCCAGCAGTGACTCGAGGGGCAGGGAGTGGGAGACCCAGTACTTC. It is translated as CASSDSRGREWETQYF.

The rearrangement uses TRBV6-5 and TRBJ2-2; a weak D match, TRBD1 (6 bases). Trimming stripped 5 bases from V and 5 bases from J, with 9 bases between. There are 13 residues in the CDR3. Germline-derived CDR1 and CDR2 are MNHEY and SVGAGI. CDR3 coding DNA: TGTGCCAGCAGTGAGGGGGAGACCGGGGAGCTGTTTTTT. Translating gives CASSEGETGELFF.

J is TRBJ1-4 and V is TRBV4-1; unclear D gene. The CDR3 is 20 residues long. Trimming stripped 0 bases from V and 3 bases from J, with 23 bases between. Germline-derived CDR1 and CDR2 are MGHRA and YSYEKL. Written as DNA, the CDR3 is TGCGCCAGCAGCCAAGATCTCTTCGTGACGACGGGGAATGCTAATGAAAAACTGTTTTTT. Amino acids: CASSQDLFVTTGNANEKLFF.